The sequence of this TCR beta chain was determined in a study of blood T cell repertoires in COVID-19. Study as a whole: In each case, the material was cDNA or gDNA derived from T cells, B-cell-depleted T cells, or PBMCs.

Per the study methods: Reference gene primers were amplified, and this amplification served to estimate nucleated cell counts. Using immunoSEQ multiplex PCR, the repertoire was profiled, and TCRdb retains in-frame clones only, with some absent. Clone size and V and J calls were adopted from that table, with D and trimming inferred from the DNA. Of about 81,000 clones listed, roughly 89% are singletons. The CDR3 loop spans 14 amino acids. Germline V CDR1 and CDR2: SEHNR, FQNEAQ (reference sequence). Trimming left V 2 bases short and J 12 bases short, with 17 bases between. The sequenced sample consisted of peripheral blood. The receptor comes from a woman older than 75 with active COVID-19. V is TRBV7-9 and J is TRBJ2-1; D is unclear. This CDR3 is CASSLQVVEMMQFF. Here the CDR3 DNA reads TGTGCCAGCAGCTTACAAGTAGTAGAAATGATGCAGTTCTTC.